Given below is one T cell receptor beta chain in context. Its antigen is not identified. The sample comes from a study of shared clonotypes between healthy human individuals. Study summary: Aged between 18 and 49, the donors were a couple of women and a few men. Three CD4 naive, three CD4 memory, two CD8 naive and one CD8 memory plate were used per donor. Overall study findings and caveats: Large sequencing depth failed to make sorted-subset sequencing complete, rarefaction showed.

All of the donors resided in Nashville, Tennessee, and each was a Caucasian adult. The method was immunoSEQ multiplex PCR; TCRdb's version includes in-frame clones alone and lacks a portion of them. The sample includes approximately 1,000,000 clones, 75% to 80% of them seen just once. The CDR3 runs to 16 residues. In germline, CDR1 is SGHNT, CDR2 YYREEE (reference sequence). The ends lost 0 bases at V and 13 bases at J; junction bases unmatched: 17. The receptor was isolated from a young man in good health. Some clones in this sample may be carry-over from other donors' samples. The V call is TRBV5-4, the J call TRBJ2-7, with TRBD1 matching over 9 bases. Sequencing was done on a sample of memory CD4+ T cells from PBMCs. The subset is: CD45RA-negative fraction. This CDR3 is CASSLDPPTTGGVFYF. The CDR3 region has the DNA TGTGCCAGCAGCTTGGATCCCCCTACGACAGGGGGGGTGTTCTACTTC.